A selection of T cell receptor beta chains follows, all from one sample in a study of tumor and adjacent non-tumor tissue in lung cancer. TCRdb re-analysed the multiplex PCR reads in MiXCR, keeping a single row per CDR3 protein. In the table there are 200,000 or so distinct CDR3 sequences, about two thirds of which are singletons. Material for sequencing was lung tumor tissue. The receptor source for this set is a man between 60 and 75 years old with non-small cell lung cancer. Both conserved end residues are part of each CDR3. The order of the fields is J gene, clone size, D gene, V gene, CDR3 DNA, CDR3 protein. A D gene is named only where the DNA matches it firmly. Where a row states a size, it is once, few, many or the class of an expanded clone; other rows omit it.

>TRBJ1-5|NA|NA|TRBV20-1
TGCAGTGCTAGTGACAGAACTACGAATGGCAATCAGCCCCAGCATTTT
CSASDRTTNGNQPQHF
>TRBJ2-5|many|NA|TRBV30
TGTGCCTGGGAACAGGGGACTTTGGGGACCCAGTACTTC
CAWEQGTLGTQYF
>TRBJ2-7|NA|NA|TRBV20-1
TGCAGTGCCAACCGACCGGGACACTTCTACGAGCAGTACTTC
CSANRPGHFYEQYF
>TRBJ2-7|NA|TRBD2|TRBV6-2/TRBV6-3
TGTGCCAGCAGTTACTCTACCACTAGCGGGAGCGTTTACGAGCAGTACTTC
CASSYSTTSGSVYEQYF
>TRBJ1-3|NA|NA|TRBV5-1
TGCGCCAGCAGCCCCGGGACTCAAGGAAACACCATATATTTT
CASSPGTQGNTIYF
>TRBJ1-1|NA|NA|TRBV29-1
TGCAGCTTTGAGGGCACTGAAGCTTTCTTT
CSFEGTEAFF
>TRBJ2-5|once|NA|TRBV29-1
TGCAGCGTTGCCGACTTTGTTGAGACCCAGTACTTC
CSVADFVETQYF
>TRBJ2-5|NA|NA|TRBV20-1
TGCAGTGATATCCGAGGGAAAGAGACCCAGTACTTC
CSDIRGKETQYF
>TRBJ1-4|NA|NA|TRBV6-5
TGTGCCTGCAGTTGCTCCGGGCGCCGCACCGACCAGGGAAAACTGTTTTTT
CACSCSGRRTDQGKLFF
>TRBJ2-1|once|NA|TRBV19
TGTGCCAGTAGGGCCAATGGGGGCAATGAGCAGTTCTTC
CASRANGGNEQFF